Detailed here is one T cell receptor (beta chain). Its antigen is unknown. The entry originates in a study of T cell repertoires in cytomegalovirus infection. Study in general: Public TCR beta signature analysis indicated the presence of both CMV infection and matching HLA type. Overall study results and limits: The ex vivo response was dominated by HLA-C-restricted CMV-specific TCR beta clonotypes. Cumulative public TCR beta family frequency identified CMV carriers with the relevant HLA.

The CDR3 length is 13 residues. Germline CDR1 SGDLS, CDR2 YYNGEE. The V gene lost 1 base and the J gene lost 4 bases, with 7 bases spanning the gap. TCRdb fed the reads into MiXCR, producing one record per CDR3 protein. The sample has some 920,000 distinct CDR3 sequences; around a third are singletons. The source is a human donor in good health (CMV status not recorded). Some clones in this sample may be carry-over from other donors' samples. The chain has TRBV9 and TRBJ2-3; D remains unclear. Material: cultured CD8+ T cells from PBMCs, obtained from culture after CMV antigen stimulation. CDR3 loop: CASSVKVADTQYF. The DNA for the CDR3 is TGTGCCAGCAGCGTAAAGGTCGCAGATACGCAGTATTTT.